The 3 T cell receptor beta chains in this list originate from one sample, sequenced in a study of CD8 T cells in Susac syndrome (dated by TCRdb to the late 2010s). Library prep was done by the immunoSEQ multiplex PCR assay. RNA was extracted using the RNeasy kit, and roughly 0.45 to 1 microgram was reverse transcribed with random hexamers. TCRdb took the public reads, trimmed them with fastp at Q25, ran MiXCR for clone calling and kept in-frame beta chains. Entries are consolidated by CDR3 protein sequence, retaining the most common genes and DNA. In all, the sample holds under 200,000 distinct CDR3 sequences, and about 91% of those were seen once. The top ten clones comprise about 0.1% of the sample. Material for sequencing was CD4+ T cells from PBMCs. The receptor set was obtained from a human donor with Susac syndrome.

The chain joins TRBV18 to TRBJ2-7, with a weak D call TRBD2 (5 bases). This CDR3 is 14 amino acids long. V was clipped by 2 bases and J by 1 base, with 9 bases between them. Germline lookup yields CDR1 KGHSH and CDR2 LQKENI. The CDR3 is CASSPYEGSYEQYF. The DNA for the CDR3 is TGTGCCAGCTCACCATACGAGGGATCCTACGAGCAGTACTTC.

The DNA for the CDR3 is TGTGCCAGCTCATCAGGACTAGCGCCGTCCTACAATGAGCAGTTCTTC. Translation: CASSSGLAPSYNEQFF. This chain connects TRBV18 to TRBJ2-1; 9 bases are a match to TRBD2. The germline V gene has CDR1 KGHSH and CDR2 LQKENI. The V and J ends lost 5 bases and 1 base, in that order; junction bases with no gene match: 6. This CDR3 spans 16 amino acids. The variable domain in full, with the rest retrieved from reference TRBV18 and TRBJ2-1, is NAGVMQNPRHLVRRRGQEARLRCSPMKGHSHVYWYRQLPEEGLKFMVYLQKENIIDESGMPKERFSAEFPKEGPSILRIQQVVRGDSAAYFCASSSGLAPSYNEQFFGPGTRLTVL.

The chain has TRBV18 and TRBJ1-1; TRBD1 matches 7 bases. This CDR3 spans 14 amino acids. The V gene's germline CDR1 is KGHSH and CDR2 LQKENI. V was clipped by 3 bases and J by 4 bases; unmatched bases: 5. The CDR3 region is CASSPPNRGTEAFF. The CDR3 DNA reads as TGTGCCAGCTCACCCCCAAACAGGGGCACTGAAGCTTTCTTT.